This is a list of T cell receptor beta chains from one sample in a study of blood T cell repertoires in COVID-19. The method was immunoSEQ multiplex PCR; TCRdb's version includes in-frame clones alone and lacks a portion of them. The sample carries a few hundred thousand clones, roughly 84% recorded once. Sequencing was done on a sample of PBMCs or T cells enriched from blood (not recorded which). These receptors all come from a woman in her 30s who had recovered from COVID-19. Both conserved end residues are part of each CDR3.

j_gene | v_gene | CDR3aa
TRBJ1-2 | TRBV7-2 | CASSLARGGYGYTF
TRBJ2-7 | TRBV19 | CASSEIMGGGSYEQYF
TRBJ2-7 | TRBV3-1/TRBV3-2 | CASSQFGLAGPYEQYF
TRBJ2-3 | TRBV2 | CASSRSRGGGSDTQYF
TRBJ1-2 | TRBV7-9 | CASSPRVLGALGYGYTF
TRBJ2-1 | TRBV5-1 | CASRGSGSSYNEQFF
TRBJ2-5 | TRBV2 | CASSEDQGRETQYF
TRBJ2-6 | TRBV21-1 | CASSKIRQYRLPISGANVLTF
TRBJ1-4 | TRBV9 | CASSVGGQSTNEKLFF
TRBJ2-7 | TRBV5-6 | CASSWKTDEQYF
TRBJ2-1 | TRBV12-3/TRBV12-4 | CASSFGRNEQFF
TRBJ1-1 | TRBV19 | CASSTPQGRGTEAFF
TRBJ1-4 | TRBV15 | CATSSPQATNEKLFF
TRBJ2-2 | TRBV9 | CASSVGGTGELFF
TRBJ2-3 | TRBV6-6 | CASSLPSGGFTDTQYF
TRBJ2-1 | TRBV27 | CASSPPQNRVWQFF
TRBJ1-1 | TRBV19 | CASSIALNTEAFF
TRBJ1-2 | TRBV24-1 | CATSDDSFGYNGYTF
TRBJ1-2 | TRBV5-8 | CASTLATDGYTF
TRBJ1-5 | TRBV6-1 | CASSDDQGFLFIRPQHF
TRBJ2-1 | TRBV5-1 | CASSLLARYTEQFF
TRBJ2-3 | TRBV3-1/TRBV3-2 | CASSQFLTDTQYF
TRBJ2-7 | TRBV6-5 | CASSSTYSYEQYF
TRBJ1-3 | TRBV3-1/TRBV3-2 | CASSPWTGSGNTIYF
TRBJ2-7 | TRBV28 | CASSFPGQNIYEQYF
TRBJ2-7 | TRBV6-6 | CASSYSSGASSYEQYF
TRBJ2-2 | TRBV12-3/TRBV12-4 | CASSPTGAGELFF
TRBJ2-3 | TRBV5-6 | CASSLSPRTDTQYF
TRBJ2-1 | TRBV15 | CATSSSGHPSYNEQFF
TRBJ1-6 | TRBV5-5 | CASRTRDIDRPLHF
TRBJ2-5 | TRBV28 | CASSLSLPGLAGGQETQYF